The 2 T cell receptor beta chains in this list originate from one sample, sequenced in a study of response to subunit inactivated influenza vaccine (dated by TCRdb to the late 2010s). Library generation was performed with RT-PCR. Sequenced using an Illumina HiSeq 2500. The public reads were quality trimmed at Q25 with fastp and then assembled into clones with MiXCR by TCRdb, keeping productive beta chains. Rows matching on CDR3 protein sequence are summarized as one entry with the most common DNA and genes. This sample comprises over 300,000 distinct CDR3 sequences, about a fifth of them detected only once. The ten largest clones take up roughly a tenth of the sample. This specimen was PBMCs from blood, taken about 20 months after vaccination. These receptors all come from a man aged 45-69 years who received an inactivated influenza vaccine. Donor details come from another sample of the same person, matched by shared clones.

This clonotype was seen once. V is TRBV14 and J is TRBJ2-2; 8 nucleotides line up with TRBD1. This CDR3 contains 15 residues. Germline values: CDR1 SGHDN, CDR2 FVKESK. V lost 1 base, J lost 5 bases, and 3 bases stayed unmatched. The CDR3 DNA reads as TGTGCCAGCAGCCAAGGACAGGGGATGACCGGGGAGCTGTTTTTT. Translating it yields CASSQGQGMTGELFF.

This clonotype was counted between two and nine times. The chain has TRBV20-1 and TRBJ1-2, with 9 bases aligning to TRBD1. The trim removed 6 bases at V and 8 bases at J, leaving 16 bases unmatched. Germline V gene sequence: CDR1 DFQATT, CDR2 SNEGSKA (reference sequence). The CDR3 has 15 residues. Written as DNA, the CDR3 is TGCAGTGCACCACAGGGGGCGCCTGGAACGAGAGGCTACACCTTC. Translating it yields CSAPQGAPGTRGYTF.